The clone carrying this TCR beta chain has only a few counts. Its antigen is unidentified. TCRdb independently ran MiXCR on the 5' RACE reads; one entry per CDR3 protein. This repertoire shows a few hundred thousand distinct CDR3 sequences, 20% to 25% found once; its top ten account for roughly 21%. This sample stems from a study of T-cell memory formation after mild COVID-19. At the level of the study: TCR clusters mostly belonged to single donors. Study-wide results and limits: Researchers report contracting CD4+ clones mostly in CM and EM, with CD8+ clones in EMRA. The authors left the SARS-CoV-2 specificity of second-wave clones peaking on day 37 unconfirmed. Certain responding clones were present in pre-infection memory, suggesting participation of cross-reactive memory.

Per the germline V gene, CDR1 is KGHSH and CDR2 is LQKENI. The V end was cut by 1 base, the J end by 2 bases, with 9 bases between. The CDR3 totals 15 residues. This TCR was recovered from a man aged 18 to 29 who had mild COVID-19 (a few samples of this study predate the infection). Cell type and time point are not known. The chain combines TRBV18 with TRBJ1-3; D unclear. The sequenced sample was PBMCs or a T cell subset sorted from them (not recorded which). The CDR3 region has the DNA TGTGCCAGCTCACCACAGGCCCCACCTGGAAACACCATATATTTT. This encodes CASSPQAPPGNTIYF.